This T cell receptor (beta chain) was observed in a study of identical twins' blood T cells. Each TCR cDNA library carried sample-specific barcodes on both ends. MiXCR, applied by TCRdb to the 5' RACE reads, yields one record per CDR3 protein. The profile covers around 380,000 distinct CDR3 sequences, with roughly 31% appearing a single time and 6.1% taken by the ten largest. The CDR3 loop spans 12 amino acids. From germline, CDR1 is SGHTA and CDR2 FQGNSA. V dropped 2 bases and J dropped 7 bases, with 5 bases sitting between them. This clonotype was seen repeatedly, ten times or more. This sequence was found in a woman aged 18-50 years in good health. The rearrangement uses TRBV7-2 and TRBJ2-2; D gene uncertain. The sequenced material came from PBMCs. CDR3 protein: CASSLPGGELFF. CDR3 DNA: TGTGCCAGCAGCTTACCGGGCGGGGAGCTGTTTTTT.